A single sample is the source of the 13 T cell receptor beta chains below, sequenced in a study of T cell repertoires in cytomegalovirus infection. Each CDR3 protein is one row after TCRdb ran MiXCR on the reads. The sample shows around 180,000 distinct CDR3 sequences, approximately 19% of them seen only once. The specimen was PBMCs. Receptors were obtained from a human donor in good health (CMV status not recorded). Some clones in this sample may be carry-over from other donors' samples.

About this clonotype itself: The junction shows a germline mismatch at one end, possibly a read error. This chain uses TRBV19 with TRBJ2-1; 8 positions match TRBD1. CDR1 LNHDA and CDR2 SQIVND come from the germline V gene (reference sequence). The CDR3 runs to 16 residues. The CDR3 spells CASSNNRGNSYNVQFF. The DNA of the CDR3 is TGTGCCAGTAGTAACAACAGGGGGAATTCCTACAATGTGCAGTTCTTC.

This clonotype was seen at least ten times. J is TRBJ1-6 and V is TRBV7-2, with 7 bases matching TRBD1. In germline, CDR1 is SGHTA, CDR2 FQGNSA. Trimming cost V 1 base and J 10 bases; bases outside gene matches: 10. The CDR3 runs to 16 residues. Written as DNA, the CDR3 is TGTGCCAGCAGCTTAGTGGGCGGGACAGACGGATCACCCCTCCACTTT. Translating it yields CASSLVGGTDGSPLHF.

This clonotype was counted between two and nine times. The chain carries TRBV12-3 or TRBV12-4 and TRBJ1-1; D may be TRBD1 (5 bases). The ends were cut back, 7 bases at V and 5 bases at J, with 23 bases in the middle. There are 16 residues in the CDR3. The DNA of the CDR3 is TGTGCCAGCAACCCTTCGCCAGGTGGGGGGAAGACTGAAGCTTTCTTT. Amino acid sequence: CASNPSPGGGKTEAFF.

This clonotype was detected a few times. The chain uses TRBV20-1 and TRBJ1-2, with TRBD1 matching over 9 bases. J gave up 3 bases and V 3 bases, and 11 bases lay outside the gene matches. Per germline, CDR1 DFQATT and CDR2 SNEGSKA (reference sequence). This CDR3 contains 16 residues. The CDR3 DNA follows: TGCAGTGCTAGTGTCACAGGGGGCTCTTCTTACTATGGCTACACCTTC. Its translation: CSASVTGGSSYYGYTF.

V usage is TRBV28 and J usage is TRBJ2-5, with D possibly TRBD2 on 5 matching bases. This CDR3 region has 15 residues. The germline V and J ends were trimmed by 5 bases and 5 bases, with 18 bases remaining between them. Looked up from germline, CDR1 is MDHEN and CDR2 is SYDVKM. The CDR3 DNA reads as TGTGCCAGCAGTCCAAATACTGGGAGTTGGGAGACCCAGTACTTC. This sequence encodes CASSPNTGSWETQYF. The full variable domain, with the rest looked up from reference TRBV28 and TRBJ2-5, is DVKVTQSSRYLVKRTGEKVFLECVQDMDHENMFWYRQDPGLGLRLIYFSYDVKMKEKGDIPEGYSVSREKKERFSLILESASTNQTSMYLCASSPNTGSWETQYFGPGTRLLVL.

The chain recombines TRBV20-1 with TRBJ2-7, with 11 nucleotides matching TRBD2. CDR1 is DFQATT and CDR2 is SNEGSKA in the germline V gene (reference sequence). V shed 5 bases and J 0 bases; nucleotides not matched to a gene: 3. The CDR3 contains 14 residues. This CDR3 reads CSARLAGSSYEQYF. The CDR3 DNA reads TGCAGTGCTCGACTAGCGGGGAGCTCCTACGAGCAGTACTTC.

This clonotype has only a few counts. The chain couples TRBV28 to TRBJ2-1; D is ambiguous. The V end was cut by 7 bases, the J end by 10 bases, with 17 bases between. This CDR3 spans 13 amino acids. CDR1 is MDHEN, CDR2 SYDVKM, per germline. CDR3 protein: CASTQTGPGEQFF. For the CDR3, the DNA is TGTGCCAGCACTCAAACCGGCCCCGGGGAGCAGTTCTTC.

The genes are TRBV18 and TRBJ1-1, with D possibly TRBD1 on 5 matching bases. V was cut by 3 bases and J by 0 bases, with 11 bases left in between. Germline V gives CDR1 KGHSH, CDR2 LQKENI. CDR3 length: 15 residues. CDR3 region: CASSPGTGVNTEAFF. The CDR3 nucleotides read TGTGCCAGCTCACCTGGGACCGGCGTGAACACTGAAGCTTTCTTT.

This sequence joins TRBV19 and TRBJ2-5; TRBD2 matches 15 bases. V dropped 7 bases and J dropped 5; count of bases not matched to a gene: 8. The CDR3 runs to 16 residues. Germline V lookup: CDR1 LNHDA, CDR2 SQIVND (reference sequence). CDR3 sequence reads: CASKRTSGRAQETQYF. Written as DNA, the CDR3 is TGTGCCAGTAAAAGGACTAGCGGGAGGGCCCAGGAGACCCAGTACTTC.

This clonotype was counted between two and nine times. The chain joins TRBV29-1 to TRBJ2-1; D uncertain. Germline V lookup: CDR1 SQVTM, CDR2 ANQGSEA. The CDR3 consists of 14 residues. Trimming cost V 3 bases and J 2 bases, with 11 bases left between them. CDR3 sequence: CSVDYLGPYNEQFF. CDR3 nucleotide sequence: TGCAGCGTTGACTACCTAGGGCCCTACAATGAGCAGTTCTTC.

This clonotype has more than one count but fewer than ten. This chain uses TRBV10-3 with TRBJ2-3; D unclear. The CDR3 contains 13 residues. Trimming cost V 8 bases and J 0 bases, with 9 bases left between them. Per the germline V gene, CDR1 is ENHRY and CDR2 is SYGVKD. CDR3 nucleotides: TGTGCCATCGGGCAAGGAAGCACAGATACGCAGTATTTT. Translating gives CAIGQGSTDTQYF.

This clonotype has a handful of counts. The J gene is TRBJ2-1, the V gene TRBV28; a possible D gene is TRBD1 (5 bases). The V end lost 7 bases, the J end lost 0 bases, and 10 bases lay between the germline ends. Per germline, CDR1 MDHEN and CDR2 SYDVKM. This CDR3 is 14 amino acids long. The CDR3 spells CASTRAPSYNEQFF. The CDR3, as DNA: TGTGCCAGCACCAGGGCCCCCTCCTACAATGAGCAGTTCTTC.

Worth noting for this clonotype: Possible read error: a much larger clone is one base away. CDR3 nucleotides: TGTGCCAGCAGCCAGGCGAGAACCTACGAGCAGTACTTC. Amino acid sequence: CASSQARTYEQYF. The chain carries TRBV7-6 and TRBJ2-7, with D unclear. Germline lookup yields CDR1 SGHVS and CDR2 FNYEAQ. V was pared by 5 bases and J by 2 bases, with 10 bases between. The CDR3 consists of 13 residues.